The entry that follows covers one T cell receptor (beta chain) sequence. Under the authors' procedure: Reference gene primers were amplified, and this amplification served to estimate nucleated cell counts. Method: immunoSEQ multiplex PCR; TCRdb's copy keeps in-frame clones and lacks some. V, J and clone size reflect that table, while D and trimming were determined from the DNA. The profile shows about 170,000 clones, roughly 84% of them singletons. This sample is drawn from a study of blood T cell repertoires in COVID-19. Study-level information: Italy, Spain and the United States were the sources of the convalescent and acute COVID-19 samples. In each case, the material was cDNA or gDNA derived from T cells, B-cell-depleted T cells, or PBMCs.

Germline V CDR1 and CDR2: LGHDT, YNNKEL (reference sequence). The CDR3 contains 16 residues. V lost 0 bases and J 5 bases, leaving 13 bases between the germline ends. Among Cohort 3 donors, those recovered had two negative PCRs, clearance, or symptom resolution. Material for sequencing was PBMCs or T cells enriched from blood (not recorded which). The J gene is TRBJ2-2, the V gene TRBV3-1 (or the pseudogene TRBV3-2), with D perhaps TRBD1 (5 bases). The TCR originated in a woman in her fifties or sixties who had recovered from COVID-19. In DNA form, the CDR3 reads TGTGCCAGCAGCCAAGAAGACGCCAGGGAAACCGGGGAGCTGTTTTTT. This sequence encodes CASSQEDARETGELFF.